The text below deals with one TCR beta chain. The target antigen is unknown. Researchers built TCR beta libraries using quantitative 5'-RACE with molecular barcodes. From the 5' RACE reads, TCRdb called clonotypes with MiXCR, one entry per CDR3 protein. The sample lists about 540,000 distinct CDR3 sequences, about 13% seen once, with under 7.5% in the top ten. These data originate in a study of CD8 T cells in ankylosing spondylitis. Broader study findings: Disease-linked clones were found to be CD8+ and relatively rare in peripheral blood. Disease-associated clones were reportedly significantly overrepresented in matched ankylosing spondylitis synovial fluid. It appeared that ankylosing spondylitis blood was characterized by a TCR beta motif of about eight highly homologous variants. In synovial fluid and blood from reactive arthritis, some motif variants were previously reported.

V was trimmed by 0 bases and J by 4 bases, leaving 7 bases between them. The CDR3 loop spans 13 amino acids. CDR1 is SGHTA, CDR2 FQGNSA, per germline. This clonotype was sampled from a male donor with ankylosing spondylitis. The J gene is TRBJ2-7, the V gene TRBV7-2; D may be TRBD1 (5 bases). The sequencing sample was made of blood, either unsorted or a sorted T cell fraction (not recorded which). CDR3 nucleotides: TGTGCCAGCAGCTTAGCGCGACAGTACGAGCAGTACGTC. This codes for CASSLARQYEQYV.